The T cell receptor (beta chain) under discussion was sequenced for a study of T cells in Graves' hyperthyroidism and ophthalmopathy. Whole-study context: Initial diagnosis, before any treatment, was when peripheral blood was collected.

Amplified TCR beta CDR3 regions came from RNA transcripts. Carried out on the TCR CDR3, a first-round RT-PCR used the HTBI primer set. TCRdb recomputed calls from the multiplex PCR reads with MiXCR, one row per CDR3 protein. The sample yields about 380,000 distinct CDR3 sequences, less than 20% seen once. This clonotype showed up many times. Germline CDR1 reads ENHRY; CDR2 reads SYGVKD. The CDR3 is made up of 15 amino acids. V shed 6 bases and J 6 bases; nucleotides not matched to a gene: 11. Ophthalmopathy patients had Clinical Activity Score at least 3, NOSPECS grade at least 4, duration under 3 months.

The receptor's source is a man in his late teens or twenties with Graves' ophthalmopathy. The sample taken for sequencing was blood. The chain couples TRBV10-3 to TRBJ1-2; TRBD1 agrees at 9 bases. The CDR3 region is CAIRPGDREEHGYTF. In DNA form, the CDR3 reads TGTGCCATCAGACCCGGGGACAGGGAAGAGCATGGCTACACCTTC.